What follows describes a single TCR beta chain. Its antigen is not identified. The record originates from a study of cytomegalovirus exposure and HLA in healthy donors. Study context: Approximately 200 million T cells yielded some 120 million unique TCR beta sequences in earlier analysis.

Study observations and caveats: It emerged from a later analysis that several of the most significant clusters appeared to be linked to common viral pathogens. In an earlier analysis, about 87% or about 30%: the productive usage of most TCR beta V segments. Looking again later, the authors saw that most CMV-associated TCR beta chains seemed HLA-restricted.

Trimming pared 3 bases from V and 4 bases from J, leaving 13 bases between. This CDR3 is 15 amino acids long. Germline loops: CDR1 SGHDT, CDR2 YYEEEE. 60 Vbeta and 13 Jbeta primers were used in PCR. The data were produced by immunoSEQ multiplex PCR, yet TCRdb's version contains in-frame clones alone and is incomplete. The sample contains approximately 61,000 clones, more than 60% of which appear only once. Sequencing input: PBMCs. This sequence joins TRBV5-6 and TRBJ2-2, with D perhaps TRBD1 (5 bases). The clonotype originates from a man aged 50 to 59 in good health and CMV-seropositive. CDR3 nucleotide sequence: TGTGCCAGCAGCTGGAGACAGTTGGTCACCGGGGAGCTGTTTTTT. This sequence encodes CASSWRQLVTGELFF.